This T cell receptor beta chain originates from a study of cytomegalovirus exposure and HLA in healthy donors. Study-level results: In vitro confirmation showed three CMV-associated chains to be CMV antigen specific. It was only CMV serostatus that was available as immune exposure information. TCR beta V- and J-gene trimming was later associated with a missense DCLRE1C variant.

Primers: 60 Vbeta forward and 13 Jbeta reverse. Some clones are missing from TCRdb's copy, which holds only in-frame ones; the method was immunoSEQ multiplex PCR. Here the sample spans approximately 59,000 clones, about 72% being singletons. CDR1 is WNHNN and CDR2 is SYGVQD in the germline V gene (reference sequence). The CDR3 has 13 residues. With V trimmed by 5 bases and J by 3 bases, 4 bases remained unmatched. With regard to this clone: Its antigen remains unidentified.

The source of this sequence is a girl between 10 and 17 years old in good health and CMV-seropositive. Input material: PBMCs. The chain recombines TRBV10-1 with TRBJ2-7; 7 nucleotides line up with TRBD1. This chain's CDR3 is CASSPGTDYEQYF. The CDR3 bases are TGCGCCAGCAGTCCCGGGACAGACTACGAGCAGTACTTC.